What follows are 10 T cell receptor beta chains derived from one specimen sequenced in a study of T-cell reconstitution after alpha-beta-depleted transplantation in children. Unique molecular identifiers featured in how the TCRbeta library was prepared. TCRdb processed the PCR reads anew with MiXCR; each CDR3 protein has one entry. The data hold more than 400,000 distinct CDR3 sequences, with about 45% observed a single time. This material consisted of PBMCs, taken before TCRalphabeta/CD19-depleted stem cell transplant. These receptors came from a girl aged 2-9 years with aplastic anemia, due to receive a stem cell transplant.

This clonotype occurred many times. The CDR3 bases are TGCGCCAGCAGCTTTCCCGGGACTAGTAGGCAAGATACGCAGTATTTT. It yields the protein CASSFPGTSRQDTQYF. The chain carries TRBV5-1 and TRBJ2-3; 8 bases align to TRBD2. With V trimmed by 2 bases and J by 5 bases, 10 bases remained unmatched. Germline-derived CDR1 and CDR2 are SGHRS and YFSETQ. This CDR3 is built from 16 residues.

This chain links TRBV6-2 or TRBV6-3 with TRBJ2-1; either TRBD1 or TRBD2 may fit D (5 bases each). CDR1 and CDR2 from the germline V gene are MNHEY and SVGEGT. The V end lost 4 bases, the J end lost 9 bases, and 10 bases lay between the germline ends. CDR3 length: 12 residues. The CDR3 protein is CASSSPGSEQFF. In nucleotides, the CDR3 is TGTGCCAGCAGTTCCCCAGGGAGTGAGCAGTTCTTC.

This clonotype was recorded many times. The CDR3 here is CASSPGLAGVEQYF. The CDR3 bases are TGTGCCAGCAGTCCGGGACTAGCGGGAGTCGAGCAGTACTTC. The chain uses TRBV6-1 and TRBJ2-7; 14 bases map to TRBD2. The CDR3 extends over 14 amino acids. Trimming at V came to 5 bases and at J to 6 bases, leaving 3 bases not matched to a gene. Germline CDR1 reads MNHNS; CDR2 reads SASEGT.

The chain joins TRBV5-1 to TRBJ1-6; D gene uncertain. V was cut by 0 bases and J by 8 bases, with 6 bases left in between. The V gene's germline CDR1 is SGHRS and CDR2 YFSETQ. This CDR3 has 13 amino acids. Written as DNA, the CDR3 is TGCGCCAGCAGCTTGGACACTGATTCACCCCTCCACTTT. It codes for CASSLDTDSPLHF.

This clonotype was counted between two and nine times. The chain couples TRBV15 to TRBJ2-1, with D perhaps given as TRBD1 or TRBD2 (5 bases each). The V gene lost 4 bases and the J gene lost 6 bases, with 13 bases spanning the gap. The CDR3 loop spans 14 amino acids. Germline lookup yields CDR1 LNHNV and CDR2 YYDKDF (reference sequence). Here the CDR3 reads CATSIDPGGNEQFF. CDR3 bases: TGTGCCACCAGCATCGACCCTGGGGGCAATGAGCAGTTCTTC. The full variable domain, with the rest looked up from reference TRBV15 and TRBJ2-1, is DAMVIQNPRYQVTQFGKPVTLSCSQTLNHNVMYWYQQKSSQAPKLLFHYYDKDFNNEADTPDNFQSRRPNTSFCFLDIRSPGLGDTAMYLCATSIDPGGNEQFFGPGTRLTVL.

This clonotype was detected once. The chain combines TRBV11-2 with TRBJ2-1; TRBD2 agrees at 7 bases. Germline CDR1 reads SGHAT; CDR2 reads FQNNGV. The CDR3 has 14 residues. Trimming cost V 5 bases and J 5 bases; bases outside gene matches: 6. CDR3 residues: CASSTTSFNNEQFF. CDR3 nucleotide sequence: TGTGCCAGCAGCACGACTAGCTTTAACAATGAGCAGTTCTTC.

This clonotype was seen a handful of times. The chain combines TRBV6-1 with TRBJ1-2; TRBD1 is a possible D gene (6 bases). From germline, CDR1 is MNHNS and CDR2 SASEGT. V lost 5 bases, J lost 14 bases, and 24 bases lay in between. The CDR3 has 14 residues. The CDR3 spells CASSPLRGGAERTF. The CDR3 bases are TGTGCCAGCAGTCCCCTGAGGGGGGGTGCCGAACGTACCTTC.

The table lists this clonotype with a few counts. The chain has TRBV28 and TRBJ2-1; D may be TRBD2 (6 bases). Germline V gives CDR1 MDHEN, CDR2 SYDVKM. There are 15 residues in the CDR3. Deletions cut 2 bases from V and 0 bases from J, with 8 bases between. The CDR3 DNA reads TGTGCCAGCAGTTTAATGGGGGGCTCCTACAATGAGCAGTTCTTC. Translating gives CASSLMGGSYNEQFF. The complete variable domain, with remaining parts taken from reference TRBV28 and TRBJ2-1, reads DVKVTQSSRYLVKRTGEKVFLECVQDMDHENMFWYRQDPGLGLRLIYFSYDVKMKEKGDIPEGYSVSREKKERFSLILESASTNQTSMYLCASSLMGGSYNEQFFGPGTRLTVL.

This clonotype was counted a single time. This rearrangement joins TRBV7-6 to TRBJ2-7; 10 nucleotides align to TRBD2. CDR1 is SGHVS and CDR2 is FNYEAQ in the germline V gene. Trimming removed 5 bases from V and 4 bases from J; junction bases left unmatched: 8. The CDR3 has 15 amino acids. The CDR3 here is CASSPQAGGLYEQYF. DNA of the CDR3: TGTGCCAGCAGCCCTCAAGCGGGAGGGTTGTACGAGCAGTACTTC.

A few counts support this clonotype. CDR3 region: CASSPGGYTQYF. The CDR3 nucleotides are TGTGCCAGCAGTCCTGGGGGGTATACGCAGTATTTT. V is TRBV25-1 and J is TRBJ2-3; weak D call: TRBD2 (6 bases). The ends were cut back, 5 bases at V and 7 bases at J, with 10 bases in the middle. CDR3 size: 12 residues. From germline, CDR1 is MGHDK and CDR2 SYGVNS.